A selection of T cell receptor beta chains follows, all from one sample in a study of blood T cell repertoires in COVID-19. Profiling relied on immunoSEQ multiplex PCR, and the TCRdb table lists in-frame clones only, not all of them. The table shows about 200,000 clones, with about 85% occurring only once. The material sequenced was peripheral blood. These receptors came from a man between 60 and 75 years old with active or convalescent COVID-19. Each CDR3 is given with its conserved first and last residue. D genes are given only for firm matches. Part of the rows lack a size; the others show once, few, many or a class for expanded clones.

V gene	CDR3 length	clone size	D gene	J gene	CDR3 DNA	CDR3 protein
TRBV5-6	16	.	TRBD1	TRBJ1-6	TGTGCCAGCAGCCAGGATCGAGGGGGCCGAAATTCACCCCTCCACTTT	CASSQDRGGRNSPLHF
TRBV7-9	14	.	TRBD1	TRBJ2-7	TGTGCCAGCAGCTTGGGGACAGGTTTCAACGAGCAGTACTTC	CASSLGTGFNEQYF
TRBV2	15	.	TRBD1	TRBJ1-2	TGTGCCAGCAGAGCTTCGCCAGGGGGTTTCTATGGCTACACCTTC	CASRASPGGFYGYTF
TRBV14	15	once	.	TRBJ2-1	TGTGCCAGCAGCTTAGCAAGAACCTCCTACAATGAGCAGTTCTTC	CASSLARTSYNEQFF
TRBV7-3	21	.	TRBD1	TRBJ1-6	TGTGCCAGCAGCTCAACTACAGGGGGTTGGACCCAAATCCAATCGAATTCACCCCTCCACTTT	CASSSTTGGWTQIQSNSPLHF
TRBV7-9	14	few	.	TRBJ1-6	TGTGCCAGCAGCTTAGGGACAAATAATTCACCCCTCCACTTT	CASSLGTNNSPLHF
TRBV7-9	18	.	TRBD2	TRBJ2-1	TGTGCCAGCAGCTTAGCCGGGACTAGGTCCTCGTCCTACAATGAGCAGTTCTTC	CASSLAGTRSSSYNEQFF
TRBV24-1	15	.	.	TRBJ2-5	TGTGCCACCAGTGACCCCCTCCGCGCGGTGGAGACCCAGTACTTC	CATSDPLRAVETQYF
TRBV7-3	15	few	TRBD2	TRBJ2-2	TGTGCCAGCAGCACGGGACTAACGAACACCGGGGAGCTGTTTTTT	CASSTGLTNTGELFF
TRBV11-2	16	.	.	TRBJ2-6	TGTGCCAGCAGCTTAGATCTGAGCTCTGGGGCCAACGTCCTGACTTTC	CASSLDLSSGANVLTF
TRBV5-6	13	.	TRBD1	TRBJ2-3	TGTGCCAGCAGCTTCGGACAGGGGGCGACGCAGTATTTT	CASSFGQGATQYF
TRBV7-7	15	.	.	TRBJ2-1	TGTGCCAGCAGCTTAACTTACGAGGTTGGCAATGAGCAGTTCTTC	CASSLTYEVGNEQFF
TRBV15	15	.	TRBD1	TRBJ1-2	TGTGCCACCAGCAGAGATCGGGGACAGGGAAAGGGCTACACCTTC	CATSRDRGQGKGYTF
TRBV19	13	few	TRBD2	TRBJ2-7	TGTGCCCGGGGGGGCGGGATCTCCTACGAGCAGTACTTC	CARGGGISYEQYF
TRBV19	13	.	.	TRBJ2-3	TGTGCCACCCAGGGCAGTTCGGCAGATACGCAGTATTTT	CATQGSSADTQYF
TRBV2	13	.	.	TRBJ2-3	TGTGCCAGTCACGCTAGCGCCACAGATACGCAGTATTTT	CASHASATDTQYF